This entry features one T cell receptor beta chain sequence. The data belong to a study of blood T cell repertoires in COVID-19. At the level of the study: Acute and convalescent COVID-19 samples came from the United States, Italy and Spain. From T cells, B-cell-depleted T cells, or PBMCs came the material, which was cDNA or gDNA.

Method: immunoSEQ multiplex PCR; TCRdb's copy keeps in-frame clones and lacks some. This table has 65,000 to 85,000 clones, about 90% appearing once. This CDR3 region has 13 residues. Germline CDR1 MNHEY, CDR2 SMNVEV (reference sequence). Trimming at V came to 8 bases and at J to 3 bases, leaving 7 bases not matched to a gene. This chain joins TRBV27 and TRBJ2-7; 7 nucleotides line up with TRBD1. What was sequenced was peripheral blood. The origin of this receptor is a human donor in a cohort sampled during active COVID-19. The CDR3, as DNA: TGTGCCAGCCGCTCGGGACAGCGCTACGAGCAGTACTTC. Residues: CASRSGQRYEQYF.